This TCR beta chain stems from a study of blood T cells in healthy people across ages (dated by TCRdb to the mid-2010s). With regard to the full study: Template switching captured roughly one uniquely barcoded TCR beta cDNA molecule per two T cells in model experiments. To track age-related changes in TCR beta repertoire diversity, the study relied on deep sequencing normalized with unique cDNA molecular identifiers. Four age groups were formed from the donors: young (average roughly 15 years), middle-aged (less than 40), aged (62) and long-lived (more than 75). To avoid experimental bias, donors of different ages were spread randomly across the sequencing lanes. Using the same blood draw, the study looked at two additional independent replicas of 1 million unique cDNA reads for two donors, one aged 18 to 30 and the other aged 80 or older.

The method was 5' RACE. Sequencing took place on an Illumina HiSeq 2500. A second PCR of roughly 6 to 12 cycles was run with a J-beta primer mix and a sample-barcoded 5' primer. A unique molecular identifier was introduced onto each TCR beta cDNA molecule by a template-switch 5' adaptor carrying 12 random nucleotides. Each sample yielded at least 3 million CDR3-containing paired-end reads. All of the RNA was converted into first-strand cDNA using the Mint cDNA synthesis kit, with a TRBC-specific oligonucleotide serving as the primer. Following uracil-DNA glycosylase treatment, all cDNA underwent a first 18-cycle PCR with the universal primers M1SS and BC2_uni_R. The published analysis was carried out like this. Normalization of each sample was performed by random selection of 1 million high-quality reads, each carrying a distinct molecular identifier. Reads with shared molecular identifiers were discarded instead of being binned into consensus sequences. MiTCR, run with a Q25 quality threshold and the strictest error-elimination algorithm, handled CDR3 identification, clonotype clustering and error correction. A nonparametric unseen species model using Euler transformation provided a lower-bound estimate of total TCR beta diversity. TCRdb reprocessing: public reads trimmed at Q25 with fastp, clones called with MiXCR, in-frame beta chains kept. Rows merge per CDR3 protein into single entries with the most common DNA and genes. For this entry, the V and J calls and clone size follow TCRdb and not the study's own pipeline. This sample comprises hundreds of thousands of distinct CDR3 sequences, approximately 59% of them detected only once. The top ten clonotypes cover roughly 34% of the sample.

Sequences SQVTM (CDR1) and ANQGSEA (CDR2) are obtained from the germline V gene. V ends up 5 bases short and J 4 bases short, with an unmatched junction base count of 4. The CDR3, cysteine through phenylalanine, is 13 amino acids long. The read is trimmed to its CDR3 DNA, 39 bases read in frame from base 1. Systemically healthy Caucasian individuals from Russia, some 40 in total and aged roughly 6 to 100 years, were included as donors. Approximately 9.3 milliliters of peripheral blood were collected from each donor into EDTA-treated Vacutainer tubes. PBMCs were isolated by Ficoll-Paque density-gradient centrifugation, with at least 6.5 million obtained per sample. Total RNA was extracted from PBMCs with Trizol reagent, with at least 6 micrograms obtained per sample. Naive CD45RAhigh/CD27high T cell percentages were measured by flow cytometry on a PBMC aliquot from every donor. With respect to this clonotype: Its antigen has not been determined. No clone much larger than this one lies a single base away; base qualities are absent.

Overall study results and their limits: Estimates of total diversity based on one million sequenced T cells were regarded as lower bounds and as underestimates. The CMV infection status of donors was not known, potentially confounding age-related changes in expanded clonotypes. As age increased, observed TCR beta diversity per million T cells dropped in a roughly linear way, and a significant reduction was already evident by age about 36. Bulk unsorted PBMC profiling prevented conclusive comparison of naive and antigen-experienced compartments. A strong correlation was found between observed TCR beta diversity and the percentage of naive T cells measured by flow cytometry. Compared with the aged group, the long-lived group had more naive CD4+ T cells, fewer expanded clones and increased TCR diversity, a pattern suggesting age selection.

Sequenced: blood. The V gene is TRBV29-1 and the J gene is TRBJ2-3; 9 bases in between match TRBD1. The origin of this receptor is a man between 60 and 70 years old in good health. The nucleotide sequence is TGCAGCGTTAGGACAGGGGTAGCAGATACGCAGTATTTT. It codes for CSVRTGVADTQYF.